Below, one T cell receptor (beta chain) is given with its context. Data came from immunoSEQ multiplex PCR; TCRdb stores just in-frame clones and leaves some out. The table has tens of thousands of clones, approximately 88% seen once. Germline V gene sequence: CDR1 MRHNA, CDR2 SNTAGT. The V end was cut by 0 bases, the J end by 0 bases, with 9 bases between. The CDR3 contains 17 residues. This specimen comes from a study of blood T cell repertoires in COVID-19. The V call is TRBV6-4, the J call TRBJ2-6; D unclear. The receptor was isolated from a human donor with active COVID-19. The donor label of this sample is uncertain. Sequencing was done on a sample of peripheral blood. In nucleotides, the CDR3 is TGTGCCAGCAGTGACTCTTCGTTTAACTCTGGGGCCAACGTCCTGACTTTC. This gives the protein CASSDSSFNSGANVLTF.